The count of the clone carrying this T cell receptor beta chain is one. These data come from a study of blood T cell repertoires in COVID-19. Turning to the study itself: The study drew acute and convalescent COVID-19 samples from the United States, Italy and Spain. From T cells, B-cell-depleted T cells, or PBMCs came the material, which was cDNA or gDNA.

CDR3 length equals 15 residues. The germline V and J ends were trimmed by 3 bases and 1 base, with 12 bases remaining between them. Germline V gene lookup returns CDR1 MDHEN and CDR2 SYDVKM. In the source study's methods: Amplification with reference gene primers provided the estimates of nucleated cell counts. Clones were read by immunoSEQ multiplex PCR, and TCRdb kept only the in-frame ones, dropping some. V and J calls and clone size are given by that table; D and trimming were obtained from the DNA. The sample carries over 600,000 clones, approximately 90% recorded once. The sequence derives from a woman aged 18-29 years with acute or convalescent COVID-19. The specimen was peripheral blood. The chain uses TRBV28 and TRBJ1-1, with D tentatively TRBD1 (5 bases). The CDR3 DNA is TGTGCCAGCAGTTTGGGAGGGGCGGGGAACACTGAAGCTTTCTTT. Residues: CASSLGGAGNTEAFF.